This TCR beta chain appears in the sequencing data of a study of a mutant IDH1 vaccine in newly diagnosed glioma. Overall study: Each patient was administered eight vaccinations, scheduled in weeks 1, 3, 5, 7, 11, 15, 19 and 23. Either 4-6 weeks after radiotherapy alone or alongside temozolomide, vaccination was begun. Findings of the study overall: With respect to changes in top peripheral T cell clonotypes, pseudoprogression seemed unrelated. Evidence of vaccine-induced immune responses was documented in approximately 93% of patients.

Time point meaning: week 23, last vaccination. It was 300 ug of mutant IDH1 20-mer peptide that made up each vaccine dose, given with topical imiquimod. This CDR3 region has 15 residues. Trimming at V came to 5 bases and at J to 1 base, leaving 5 bases not matched to a gene. CDR1 is SGHVS and CDR2 is FQNEAQ in the germline V gene. The table came from immunoSEQ multiplex PCR; TCRdb's copy has only in-frame clones and leaves some out. The data contain approximately 81,000 clones, roughly 85% of them singletons. With regard to this clone: What it recognizes is unknown.

The material was PBMCs, obtained from a glioma patient whose treatment included an IDH1 peptide vaccine. This chain links TRBV7-8 with TRBJ2-3, with 8 bases fitting TRBD1. The clonotype comes from a man aged 25 to 40 with glioma. Some clones in this sample may be carry-over from other donors' samples. In DNA form, the CDR3 reads TGTGCCAGCAGCCTATGGACAGGGCGCACAGATACGCAGTATTTT. Its translation: CASSLWTGRTDTQYF.